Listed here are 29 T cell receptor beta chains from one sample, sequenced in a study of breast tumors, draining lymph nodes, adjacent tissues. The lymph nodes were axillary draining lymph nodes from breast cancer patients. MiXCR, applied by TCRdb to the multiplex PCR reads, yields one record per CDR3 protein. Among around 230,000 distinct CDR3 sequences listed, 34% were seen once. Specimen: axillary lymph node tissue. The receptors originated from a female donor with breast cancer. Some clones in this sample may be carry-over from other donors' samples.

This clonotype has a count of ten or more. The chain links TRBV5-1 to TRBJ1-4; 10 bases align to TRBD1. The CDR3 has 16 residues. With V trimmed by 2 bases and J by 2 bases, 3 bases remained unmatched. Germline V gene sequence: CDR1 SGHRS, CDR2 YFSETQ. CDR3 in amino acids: CASSLGQGGTNEKLFF. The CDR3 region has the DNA TGCGCCAGCAGCTTAGGACAGGGGGGCACTAATGAAAAACTGTTTTTT.

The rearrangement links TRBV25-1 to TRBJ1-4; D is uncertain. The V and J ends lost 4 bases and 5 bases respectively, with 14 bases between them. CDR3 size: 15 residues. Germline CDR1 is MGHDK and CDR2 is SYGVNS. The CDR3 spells CASSARDLENEKLFF. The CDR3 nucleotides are TGTGCCAGCAGTGCTAGAGATCTGGAGAATGAAAAACTGTTTTTT. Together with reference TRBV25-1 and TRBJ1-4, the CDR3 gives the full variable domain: EADIYQTPRYLVIGTGKKITLECSQTMGHDKMYWYQQDPGMELHLIHYSYGVNSTEKGDLSSESTVSRIRTEHFPLTLESARPSHTSQYLCASSARDLENEKLFFGSGTQLSVL.

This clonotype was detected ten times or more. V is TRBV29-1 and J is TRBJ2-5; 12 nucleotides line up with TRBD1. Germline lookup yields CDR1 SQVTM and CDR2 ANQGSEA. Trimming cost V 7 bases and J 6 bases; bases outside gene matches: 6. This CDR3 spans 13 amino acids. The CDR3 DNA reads TGCAGCGCCTCGGGACAGGGGGCTCAGACCCAGTACTTC. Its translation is CSASGQGAQTQYF.

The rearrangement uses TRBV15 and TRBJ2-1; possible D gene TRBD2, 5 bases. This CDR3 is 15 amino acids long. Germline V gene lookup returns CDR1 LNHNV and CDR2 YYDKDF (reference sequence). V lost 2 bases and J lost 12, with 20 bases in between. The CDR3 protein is CATSRLEGLRDGQFF. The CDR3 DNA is TGTGCCACCAGCAGACTTGAGGGCTTGAGGGATGGGCAGTTCTTC.

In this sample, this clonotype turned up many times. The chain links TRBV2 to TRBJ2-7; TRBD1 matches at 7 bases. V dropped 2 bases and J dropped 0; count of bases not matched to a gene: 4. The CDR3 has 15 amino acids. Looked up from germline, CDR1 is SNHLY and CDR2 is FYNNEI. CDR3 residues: CASSERGPPSYEQYF. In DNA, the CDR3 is TGTGCCAGCAGTGAAAGGGGGCCCCCCTCCTACGAGCAGTACTTC.

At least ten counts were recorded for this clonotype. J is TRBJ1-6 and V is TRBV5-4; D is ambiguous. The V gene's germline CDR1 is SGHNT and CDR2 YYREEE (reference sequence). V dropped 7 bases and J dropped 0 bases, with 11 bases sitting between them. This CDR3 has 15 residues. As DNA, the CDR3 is TGTGCCAGCGGGTCGGGTAGCTCCTATAATTCACCCCTCCACTTT. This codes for CASGSGSSYNSPLHF.

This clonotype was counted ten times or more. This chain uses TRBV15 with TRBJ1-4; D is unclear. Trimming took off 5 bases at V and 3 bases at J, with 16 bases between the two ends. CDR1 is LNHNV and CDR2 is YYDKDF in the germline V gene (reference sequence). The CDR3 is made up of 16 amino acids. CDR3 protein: CATSEGREGPNEKLFF. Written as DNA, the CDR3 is TGTGCCACCAGCGAAGGGAGGGAGGGTCCTAATGAAAAACTGTTTTTT. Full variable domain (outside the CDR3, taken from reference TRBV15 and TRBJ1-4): DAMVIQNPRYQVTQFGKPVTLSCSQTLNHNVMYWYQQKSSQAPKLLFHYYDKDFNNEADTPDNFQSRRPNTSFCFLDIRSPGLGDTAMYLCATSEGREGPNEKLFFGSGTQLSVL.

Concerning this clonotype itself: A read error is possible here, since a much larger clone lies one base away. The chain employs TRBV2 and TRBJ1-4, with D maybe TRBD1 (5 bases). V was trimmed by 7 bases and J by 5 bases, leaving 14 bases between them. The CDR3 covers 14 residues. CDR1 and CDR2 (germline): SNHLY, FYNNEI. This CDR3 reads CASKEGSRNEKLFF. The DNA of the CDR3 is TGTGCCAGCAAGGAGGGGTCGAGGAATGAAAAACTGTTTTTT.

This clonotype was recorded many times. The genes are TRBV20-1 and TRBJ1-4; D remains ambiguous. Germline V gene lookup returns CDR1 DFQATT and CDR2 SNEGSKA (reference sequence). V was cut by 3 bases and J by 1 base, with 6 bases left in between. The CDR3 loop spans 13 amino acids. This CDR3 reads CSASGQTNEKLFF. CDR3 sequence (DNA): TGCAGTGCTAGCGGTCAAACTAATGAAAAACTGTTTTTT.

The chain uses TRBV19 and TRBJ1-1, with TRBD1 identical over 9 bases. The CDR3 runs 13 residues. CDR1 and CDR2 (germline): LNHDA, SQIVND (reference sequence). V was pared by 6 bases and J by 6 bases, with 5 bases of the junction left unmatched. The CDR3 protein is CASRIDRGSEAFF. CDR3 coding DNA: TGTGCCAGTAGGATCGACAGGGGGTCTGAAGCTTTCTTT.

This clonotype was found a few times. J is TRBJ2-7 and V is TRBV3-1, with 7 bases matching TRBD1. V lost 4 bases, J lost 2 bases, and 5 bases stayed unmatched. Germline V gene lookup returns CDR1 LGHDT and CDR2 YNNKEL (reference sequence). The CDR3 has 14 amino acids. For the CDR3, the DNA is TGTGCCAGCAGCCGTCCGGGACAGACCTACGAGCAGTACTTC. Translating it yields CASSRPGQTYEQYF.

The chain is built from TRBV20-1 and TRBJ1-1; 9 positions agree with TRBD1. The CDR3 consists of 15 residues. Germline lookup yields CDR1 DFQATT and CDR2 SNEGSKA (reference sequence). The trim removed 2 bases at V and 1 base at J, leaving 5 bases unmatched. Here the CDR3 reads CSARSRGQGNTEAFF. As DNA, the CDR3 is TGCAGTGCTAGAAGTCGGGGACAGGGGAACACTGAAGCTTTCTTT.

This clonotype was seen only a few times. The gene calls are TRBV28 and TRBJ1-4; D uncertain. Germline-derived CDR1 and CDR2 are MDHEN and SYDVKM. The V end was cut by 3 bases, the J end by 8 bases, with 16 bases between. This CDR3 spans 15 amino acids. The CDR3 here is CASSFLGQWREKLFF. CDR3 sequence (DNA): TGTGCCAGCAGTTTTCTTGGGCAGTGGAGGGAAAAACTGTTTTTT. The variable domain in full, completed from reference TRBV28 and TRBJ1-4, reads DVKVTQSSRYLVKRTGEKVFLECVQDMDHENMFWYRQDPGLGLRLIYFSYDVKMKEKGDIPEGYSVSREKKERFSLILESASTNQTSMYLCASSFLGQWREKLFFGSGTQLSVL.

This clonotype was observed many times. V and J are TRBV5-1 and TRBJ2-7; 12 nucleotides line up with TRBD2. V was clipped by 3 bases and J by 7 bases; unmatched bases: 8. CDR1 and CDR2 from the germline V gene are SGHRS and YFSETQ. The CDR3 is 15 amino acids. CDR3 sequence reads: CASSSTGLAGLEQYF. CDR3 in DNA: TGCGCCAGCAGCTCAACCGGACTAGCGGGGTTGGAGCAGTACTTC.

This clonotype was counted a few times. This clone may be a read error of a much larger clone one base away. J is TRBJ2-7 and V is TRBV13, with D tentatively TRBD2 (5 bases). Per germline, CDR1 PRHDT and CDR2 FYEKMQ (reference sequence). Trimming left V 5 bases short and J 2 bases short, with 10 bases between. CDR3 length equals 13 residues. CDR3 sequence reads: CASSERRAYEQYF. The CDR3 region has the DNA TGTGCCAGCAGCGAGCGGCGGGCCTACGAGCAGTACTTC.

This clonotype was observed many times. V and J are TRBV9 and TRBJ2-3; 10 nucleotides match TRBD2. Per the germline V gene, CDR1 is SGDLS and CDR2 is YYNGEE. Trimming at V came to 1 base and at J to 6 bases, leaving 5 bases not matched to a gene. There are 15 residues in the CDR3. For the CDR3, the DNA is TGTGCCAGCAGCGTAAATAGCGGGGGGTCCGATACGCAGTATTTT. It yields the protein CASSVNSGGSDTQYF. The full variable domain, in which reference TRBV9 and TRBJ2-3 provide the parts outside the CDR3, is DSGVTQTPKHLITATGQRVTLRCSPRSGDLSVYWYQQSLDQGLQFLIQYYNGEERAKGNILERFSAQQFPDLHSELNLSSLELGDSALYFCASSVNSGGSDTQYFGPGTRLTVL.

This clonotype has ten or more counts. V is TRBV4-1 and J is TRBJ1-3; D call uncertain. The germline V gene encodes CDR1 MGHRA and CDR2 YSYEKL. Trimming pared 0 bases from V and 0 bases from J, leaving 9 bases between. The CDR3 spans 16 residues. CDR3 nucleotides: TGCGCCAGCAGCCAAGACGCCGGAAACTCTGGAAACACCATATATTTT. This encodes CASSQDAGNSGNTIYF.

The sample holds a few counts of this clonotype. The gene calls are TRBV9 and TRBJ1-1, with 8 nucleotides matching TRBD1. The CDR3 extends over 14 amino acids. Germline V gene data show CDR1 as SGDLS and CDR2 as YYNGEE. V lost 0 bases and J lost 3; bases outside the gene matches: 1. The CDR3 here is CASSVEQGDTEAFF. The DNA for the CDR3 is TGTGCCAGCAGCGTAGAACAGGGGGACACTGAAGCTTTCTTT.

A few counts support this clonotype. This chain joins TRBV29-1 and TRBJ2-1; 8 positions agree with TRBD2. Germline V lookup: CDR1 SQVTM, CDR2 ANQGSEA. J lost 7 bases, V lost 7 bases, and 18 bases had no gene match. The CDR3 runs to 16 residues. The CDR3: CSADGTGGLRWNEQFF. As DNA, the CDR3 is TGCAGCGCCGACGGAACGGGGGGGCTCCGTTGGAATGAGCAGTTCTTC.

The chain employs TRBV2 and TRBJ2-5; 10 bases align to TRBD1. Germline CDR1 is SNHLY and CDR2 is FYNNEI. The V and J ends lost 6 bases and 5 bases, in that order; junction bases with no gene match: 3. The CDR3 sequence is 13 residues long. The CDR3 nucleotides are TGTGCCAGCAGGGGACAGGGGATGGAGACCCAGTACTTC. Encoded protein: CASRGQGMETQYF.

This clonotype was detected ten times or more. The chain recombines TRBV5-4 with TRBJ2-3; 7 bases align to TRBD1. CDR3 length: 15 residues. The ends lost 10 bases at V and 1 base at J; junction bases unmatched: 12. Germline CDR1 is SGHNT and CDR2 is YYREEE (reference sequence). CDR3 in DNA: TGTGCCGGAAGCGACAGGGCAGGGGGCACAGATACGCAGTATTTT. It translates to CAGSDRAGGTDTQYF.

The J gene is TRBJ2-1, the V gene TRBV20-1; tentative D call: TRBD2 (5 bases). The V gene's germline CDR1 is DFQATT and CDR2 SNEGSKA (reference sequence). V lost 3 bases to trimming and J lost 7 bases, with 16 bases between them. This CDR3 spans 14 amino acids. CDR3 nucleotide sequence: TGCAGTGCTAGCCTAGCCCTGCGAAGTAATGAGCAGTTCTTC. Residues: CSASLALRSNEQFF.

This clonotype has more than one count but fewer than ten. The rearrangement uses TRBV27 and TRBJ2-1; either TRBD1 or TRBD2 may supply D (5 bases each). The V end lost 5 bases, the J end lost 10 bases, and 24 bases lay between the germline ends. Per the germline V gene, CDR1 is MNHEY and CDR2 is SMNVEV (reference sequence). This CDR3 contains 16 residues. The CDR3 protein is CASSSFRDGITKEQFF. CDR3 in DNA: TGTGCCAGCAGTAGCTTCCGGGACGGAATAACCAAAGAGCAGTTCTTC.

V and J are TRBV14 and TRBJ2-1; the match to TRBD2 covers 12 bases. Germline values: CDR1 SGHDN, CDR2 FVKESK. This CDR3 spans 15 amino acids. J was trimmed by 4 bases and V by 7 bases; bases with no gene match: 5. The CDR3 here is CASNLLAGGYNEQFF. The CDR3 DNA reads TGTGCCAGCAACCTGCTAGCGGGAGGGTACAATGAGCAGTTCTTC.

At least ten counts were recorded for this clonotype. DNA of the CDR3: TGTGCCAGCAGCCCTCGCGTCGTATGGAATTCACCCCTCCACTTT. Amino acids: CASSPRVVWNSPLHF. This chain connects TRBV7-2 to TRBJ1-6; D gene ambiguous. The CDR3 contains 15 residues. CDR1 and CDR2 from the germline V gene are SGHTA and FQGNSA. Trimming stripped 5 bases from V and 7 bases from J, with 15 bases between.

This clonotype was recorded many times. CDR3 nucleotides: TGTGCCAGCAGCTCTCAGGGGGGAAGGACAGATACGCAGTATTTT. It yields the protein CASSSQGGRTDTQYF. The chain carries TRBV7-6 and TRBJ2-3, with D possibly being TRBD1 (7 bases). CDR3 size: 15 residues. Germline CDR1 and CDR2: SGHVS and FNYEAQ. Trimming pared 4 bases from V and 3 bases from J, leaving 14 bases between.

In DNA, the CDR3 is TGCAGTGCTAGAGAGTCAGTCGCAGACGCCAAAAACATTCAGTACTTC. Its protein is CSARESVADAKNIQYF. V is TRBV20-1 and J is TRBJ2-4; unclear D gene. CDR3 size: 16 residues. V lost 0 bases and J 1 base, leaving 13 bases between the germline ends. Germline loops: CDR1 DFQATT, CDR2 SNEGSKA (reference sequence).

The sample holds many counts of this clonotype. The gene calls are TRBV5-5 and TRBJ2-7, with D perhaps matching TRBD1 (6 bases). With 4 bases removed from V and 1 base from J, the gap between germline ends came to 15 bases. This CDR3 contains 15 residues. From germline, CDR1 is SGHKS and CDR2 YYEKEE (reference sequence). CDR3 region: CASSLTGMNSYEQYF. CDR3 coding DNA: TGTGCCAGCAGCCTTACAGGGATGAATTCCTACGAGCAGTACTTC. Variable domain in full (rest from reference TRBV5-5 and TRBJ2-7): DAGVTQSPTHLIKTRGQQVTLRCSPISGHKSVSWYQQVLGQGPQFIFQYYEKEERGRGNFPDRFSARQFPNYSSELNVNALLLGDSALYLCASSLTGMNSYEQYFGPGTRLTVT.

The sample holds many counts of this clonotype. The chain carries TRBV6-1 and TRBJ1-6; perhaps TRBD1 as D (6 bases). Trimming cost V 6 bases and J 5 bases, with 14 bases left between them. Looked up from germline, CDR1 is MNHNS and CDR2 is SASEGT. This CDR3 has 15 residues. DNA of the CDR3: TGTGCCAGCAGGGGATGGACAGCCGATAATTCACCCCTCCACTTT. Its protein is CASRGWTADNSPLHF.